These 18 T cell receptor beta chains were sequenced from one sample in a study of T cell changes during pregnancy in multiple sclerosis. Only in-frame clones appear in the TCRdb table, and some are missing; sequencing was by immunoSEQ multiplex PCR. The data show approximately 74,000 clones, 70% to 90% seen once. The sample in question was peripheral blood, obtained before pregnancy. These receptors were obtained from a female donor with multiple sclerosis, enrolled in a pregnancy study.

The CDR3 DNA reads TGTGCCATCAGTGAGAACCCAGATTCGGACTCCGGGGAGCTGTTTTTT. Amino acid sequence: CAISENPDSDSGELFF. The V and J genes are TRBV10-3 and TRBJ2-2; D is perhaps TRBD2 (5 bases). V was pared by 2 bases and J by 6 bases, with 16 bases between. The CDR3 length is 16 residues. Germline-derived CDR1 and CDR2 are ENHRY and SYGVKD.

CDR3 in DNA: TGTGCCAGTAGATCGCAGGTTGGCGACAGCAACACCGGGGAGCTGTTTTTT. As protein: CASRSQVGDSNTGELFF. This sequence joins TRBV19 and TRBJ2-2; D perhaps matches TRBD1 (5 bases). The CDR3 loop spans 17 amino acids. In germline, CDR1 is LNHDA, CDR2 SQIVND (reference sequence). Trimming pared 6 bases from V and 2 bases from J, leaving 19 bases between.

J is TRBJ1-1 and V is TRBV6-1; a possible D gene is TRBD1 (5 bases). V lost 6 bases and J 8 bases, leaving 13 bases between the germline ends. This CDR3 comprises 12 residues. From germline, CDR1 is MNHNS and CDR2 SASEGT. CDR3 loop: CASRDGAGEAFF. CDR3 coding DNA: TGTGCCAGCAGGGATGGGGCAGGGGAAGCTTTCTTT.

This rearrangement joins TRBV19 to TRBJ2-4, with 8 bases lining up with TRBD2. The CDR3 spans 17 residues. The V segment lost 5 bases and the J segment 8 bases; nucleotides outside the gene matches: 17. CDR1 and CDR2 (germline): LNHDA, SQIVND (reference sequence). CDR3 nucleotides: TGTGCCAGTAGTCCCGATTTCGTGAATAGCGGGAATGACATTCAGTACTTC. The encoded protein is CASSPDFVNSGNDIQYF.

The chain couples TRBV28 to TRBJ2-5, with a weak D call TRBD2 (6 bases). V was clipped by 4 bases and J by 4 bases, with 10 bases between them. CDR1 is MDHEN and CDR2 is SYDVKM in the germline V gene. The CDR3 is 13 amino acids. CDR3 nucleotide sequence: TGTGCCAGCAGTTCCGGGAGTCTAGAGACCCAGTACTTC. Its translation is CASSSGSLETQYF.

J is TRBJ2-2 and V is TRBV29-1; 7 nucleotides match TRBD1. With 5 bases clipped from V and 6 bases from J, the junction kept 9 bases outside the gene matches. This CDR3 has 14 amino acids. Germline values: CDR1 SQVTM, CDR2 ANQGSEA. The CDR3 bases are TGCAGCGTTCGACAGGGTGGCGATTCCGGGGAGCTGTTTTTT. Translating gives CSVRQGGDSGELFF.

The genes are TRBV10-3 and TRBJ2-7; 13 bases line up with TRBD2. Losses at the gene ends were 11 bases for V and 3 bases for J; bases not matched to a gene: 10. CDR3 length: 15 amino acids. Germline V gene sequence: CDR1 ENHRY, CDR2 SYGVKD. CDR3 sequence reads: CASSPGLAGFYEQYF. CDR3 sequence (DNA): TGTGCCTCGAGTCCGGGACTAGCGGGGTTCTACGAGCAGTACTTC.

The V call is TRBV30, the J call TRBJ1-5; D unresolved. There are 17 residues in the CDR3. In germline, CDR1 is GTSNPN, CDR2 SVGIG (reference sequence). Trimming removed 2 bases at V and 0 bases at J, with 17 bases between. CDR3 in amino acids: CAWSKKRTDYSNQPQHF. CDR3 bases: TGTGCCTGGAGTAAAAAGCGGACGGATTATAGCAATCAGCCCCAGCATTTT.

The genes are TRBV7-9 and TRBJ1-2, with 7 bases lining up with TRBD1. CDR3 length equals 15 residues. V trimming: 5 bases; J trimming: 6 bases; junction bases outside the gene matches: 12. Germline loops: CDR1 SEHNR, CDR2 FQNEAQ (reference sequence). DNA of the CDR3: TGTGCCAGCAGCCGTGAAGGGGGCCCAGGGGATGGCTACACCTTC. It is translated as CASSREGGPGDGYTF.

The chain recombines TRBV27 with TRBJ1-1; tentatively, D is TRBD1 (5 bases). The germline V gene has CDR1 MNHEY and CDR2 SMNVEV (reference sequence). The CDR3 is 14 amino acids. The ends were cut back, 2 bases at V and 10 bases at J, with 17 bases in the middle. The CDR3 region is CASSLIGGGEIAFF. The CDR3 DNA sequence: TGTGCCAGCAGTTTAATTGGGGGAGGAGAAATAGCTTTCTTT.

The genes are TRBV19 and TRBJ1-1; TRBD1 matches at 10 bases. V shed 8 bases, J shed 0 bases, and the junction held 9 bases outside the gene matches. CDR1 LNHDA and CDR2 SQIVND come from the germline V gene (reference sequence). The CDR3 loop spans 16 amino acids. In DNA, the CDR3 is TGTGCCAGTCGACAGGGGGCAGATCGGATGAACACTGAAGCTTTCTTT. Translating gives CASRQGADRMNTEAFF.

The chain carries TRBV6-4 and TRBJ2-7; the D gene is possibly TRBD1 (6 bases). V was clipped by 8 bases and J by 7 bases, with 15 bases between them. CDR1 and CDR2 (germline): MRHNA, SNTAGT. This CDR3 has 12 amino acids. CDR3 nucleotides: TGTGCCAGCCGGGACATCCTTTGGGAGCAGTACTTC. Amino acids: CASRDILWEQYF.

The V and J genes are TRBV27 and TRBJ1-2, with TRBD1 identical over 7 bases. CDR3 length: 17 amino acids. The germline gives CDR1 MNHEY, CDR2 SMNVEV (reference sequence). After removal of 4 bases from V and 0 bases from J, the junction contained 11 bases not matched to a gene. CDR3 loop: CASSSSPGRGPNYGYTF. CDR3 nucleotides: TGTGCCAGCAGTTCTAGCCCAGGAAGGGGGCCTAACTATGGCTACACCTTC.

The chain has TRBV11-2 and TRBJ2-4; a possible D gene is TRBD1 (6 bases). The germline V gene has CDR1 SGHAT and CDR2 FQNNGV. CDR3 length: 18 amino acids. V was shortened by 2 bases and J by 0 bases, with 17 bases between the two germline ends. Here the CDR3 reads CASSLILYMGAAKNIQYF. For the CDR3, the DNA is TGTGCCAGCAGCTTAATCCTGTATATGGGGGCAGCCAAAAACATTCAGTACTTC.

This chain uses TRBV7-3 with TRBJ2-1; 12 bases align to TRBD2. From germline, CDR1 is SGHTA and CDR2 FQGTGA. The CDR3 is 15 amino acids. Trimming cost V 5 bases and J 11 bases; bases outside gene matches: 10. CDR3 loop: CASSLDGLAGSQQFF. CDR3 in DNA: TGTGCCAGCAGCCTAGATGGACTAGCGGGGAGTCAGCAGTTCTTC.

The CDR3 loop reads CASSFVWGDYGYTF. CDR3 bases: TGTGCCAGCAGCTTTGTGTGGGGCGACTATGGCTACACCTTC. The V gene is TRBV5-6, the J gene TRBJ1-2, with D tentatively TRBD1 (5 bases). Germline assignment: CDR1 SGHDT and CDR2 YYEEEE. The CDR3 loop spans 14 amino acids. V gave up 2 bases and J gave up 3 bases, with 11 bases separating them.

The chain employs TRBV7-9 and TRBJ2-1; 8 bases agree with TRBD2. Germline lookup yields CDR1 SEHNR and CDR2 FQNEAQ (reference sequence). Trimming took 10 bases from V and 8 from J; bases not matched to a gene: 10. This CDR3 contains 13 residues. As DNA, the CDR3 is TGTGCCATTCCGCCACGGGAGGGATATGAGCAGTTCTTC. It specifies CAIPPREGYEQFF.

The chain uses TRBV5-1 and TRBJ1-5, with D uncertain. Germline lookup yields CDR1 SGHRS and CDR2 YFSETQ. V was pared by 4 bases and J by 0 bases, with 11 bases between. The CDR3 sequence is 15 residues long. The CDR3 spells CASSTDGDSNQPQHF. The CDR3 region has the DNA TGCGCCAGCAGCACGGACGGGGATAGCAATCAGCCCCAGCATTTT.